Presented here are 8 T cell receptor beta chains from one specimen sequenced in a study of CD8 T cells in ankylosing spondylitis. TCRdb re-called the 5' RACE reads through MiXCR, storing one row per CDR3 protein. The sample shows around 300,000 distinct CDR3 sequences, 14% to 15% of them seen only once. What was sequenced was blood, either unsorted or a sorted T cell fraction (not recorded which). The receptors were gathered from a male donor with ankylosing spondylitis or in good health (not recorded which).

The chain uses TRBV3-1 and TRBJ2-3, with 8 positions matching TRBD1. Germline V gene data show CDR1 as LGHDT and CDR2 as YNNKEL (reference sequence). This CDR3 region has 15 residues. Trimming took 4 bases from V and 3 from J; bases not matched to a gene: 6. CDR3 sequence: CASSLRTGRTDTQYF. The CDR3 DNA sequence: TGTGCCAGCAGCCTCAGGACAGGGAGGACAGATACGCAGTATTTT.

This clonotype occurred a few times. The chain employs TRBV20-1 and TRBJ1-5, with 7 bases fitting TRBD1. The J segment lost 9 bases and the V segment lost 5 bases, leaving 13 bases of the junction unmatched. Germline values: CDR1 DFQATT, CDR2 SNEGSKA (reference sequence). CDR3 length equals 14 residues. CDR3: CSAVRDRQDTPQHF. For the CDR3, the DNA is TGCAGTGCTGTCAGGGACAGACAAGATACGCCCCAGCATTTT.

Many counts were recorded for this clonotype. The junction differs from germline at one of its ends, possibly a read error. This sequence joins TRBV5-1 and TRBJ2-2; D remains ambiguous. Germline V gives CDR1 SGHRS, CDR2 YFSETQ. The CDR3 has 13 residues. The CDR3 DNA reads as TGTGCCAGCAGTTTAGTCGGCACCGGGGAGCTGTTTTTT. Encoded protein: CASSLVGTGELFF.

This clonotype was seen more than once but under ten times. This chain connects TRBV6-1 to TRBJ2-7; 8 bases are a match to TRBD1. Germline V CDR1 and CDR2: MNHNS, SASEGT. The CDR3 extends over 13 amino acids. V dropped 7 bases and J dropped 5; count of bases not matched to a gene: 7. CDR3 region: CASNRGQANEQYF. CDR3 coding DNA: TGTGCCAGCAACCGGGGACAGGCCAACGAGCAGTACTTC.

This clonotype was picked up many times. V usage is TRBV9 and J usage is TRBJ2-7; the D is unclear. V lost 0 bases and J lost 3, with 13 bases in between. This CDR3 has 15 amino acids. From germline, CDR1 is SGDLS and CDR2 YYNGEE. The CDR3 nucleotides are TGTGCCAGCAGCGTAGCCCCCCAGATGAACTACGAGCAGTACTTC. It is translated as CASSVAPQMNYEQYF.

Details on this clonotype: One end of the junction varies from germline; a read error may be responsible. V is TRBV6-6 and J is TRBJ2-1; D is ambiguous. The CDR3 length is 13 residues. Germline CDR1 MNHNY, CDR2 SVGAGI (reference sequence). The CDR3 region has the DNA TGTGCCAGCAGTGACCCGAACTACAATGAACAGTTCTTC. Protein: CASSDPNYNEQFF.

The chain joins TRBV12-3 or TRBV12-4 to TRBJ2-2; 14 bases map to TRBD2. After removal of 4 bases from V and 5 bases from J, the junction contained 3 bases not matched to a gene. CDR3 size: 16 residues. In nucleotides, the CDR3 is TGTGCCAGCAGTTGGACTAGCGGGAGGACGACCGGGGAGCTGTTTTTT. Protein: CASSWTSGRTTGELFF.

This clonotype was found a few times. The V gene is TRBV20-1, the J gene TRBJ2-3; the D gene is possibly TRBD2 (5 bases). Trimming cost V 1 base and J 0 bases, with 17 bases left between them. The germline gives CDR1 DFQATT, CDR2 SNEGSKA (reference sequence). CDR3 length: 17 residues. In DNA, the CDR3 is TGCAGTGCTAGAGCCCTTCATAGCGCTCCTAGCACAGATACGCAGTATTTT. This codes for CSARALHSAPSTDTQYF.